This T cell receptor beta chain derives from a study of control samples from healthy donors and cancer patients. The table came from immunoSEQ multiplex PCR; TCRdb's copy has only in-frame clones and leaves some out. The sample holds around 150,000 clones; 96% are singletons and the top ten take over 1%. The CDR3 contains 17 residues. Between the trimmed V and J ends, which lost 2 bases and 7 bases, there was a span of 20 bases. Germline V gene sequence: CDR1 MNHNS, CDR2 SASEGT. The sample consisted of blood. The clonotype originates from a woman in her 30s in good health. The chain recombines TRBV6-1 with TRBJ1-4; D remains ambiguous. The DNA of the CDR3 is TGTGCCAGCAGTGAACCGACCCACAGAAATAAGGTTGAAAAACTGTTTTTT. Its protein product is CASSEPTHRNKVEKLFF.